Detailed here is one TCR beta chain. Sequencing was performed with immunoSEQ multiplex PCR; in TCRdb, only in-frame clones are kept and a portion is missing. The profile covers a few hundred thousand clones, with around 86% appearing a single time and roughly a tenth taken by the ten largest. The V gene's germline CDR1 is LNHDA and CDR2 SQIVND (reference sequence). CDR3 length equals 14 residues. With 6 bases removed from V and 4 bases from J, the gap between germline ends came to 15 bases. The record originates from a study of blood T cell repertoires in COVID-19. The receptor was derived from a woman between 45 and 60 years old with COVID-19, enrolled during active disease. Sequenced input: peripheral blood. The chain carries TRBV19 and TRBJ1-1; D might be TRBD1 (6 bases). The CDR3 DNA follows: TGTGCCAGTAGCAGCCCAGGCAGGGGCACTGAAGCTTTCTTT. Amino acid sequence: CASSSPGRGTEAFF.